The 28 T cell receptor beta chains reported below all come from one sample, sequenced in a study of blood T cells in healthy people across ages. With a J-beta primer mix and a sample-barcoded 5' primer, a second PCR ran roughly 6 to 11 cycles. TCRdb re-analysed the 5' RACE reads in MiXCR, keeping a single row per CDR3 protein. The sample yields about 1,500,000 distinct CDR3 sequences, 28% seen once. Sequencing used blood. The receptors here all came from a woman aged 25 to 39 in good health.

The table lists this clonotype with many counts. J is TRBJ2-7 and V is TRBV6-2 or TRBV6-3; TRBD2 matches 9 bases. Germline V lookup: CDR1 MNHEY, CDR2 SVGEGT. The CDR3 contains 17 residues. J was trimmed by 1 base and V by 5 bases; bases with no gene match: 12. The CDR3 region is CASSGPSSSGASYEQYF. CDR3 bases: TGTGCCAGCAGTGGACCCTCCTCTAGCGGGGCATCCTACGAGCAGTACTTC.

As regards this clonotype: A read error may account for a junction end that differs from germline. This rearrangement joins TRBV6-5 to TRBJ2-1, with 7 positions matching TRBD2. Germline loops: CDR1 MNHEY, CDR2 SVGAGI. The CDR3 consists of 13 residues. This CDR3 reads CASSYAGENAQFF. In DNA form, the CDR3 reads TGTGCCAGCAGTTACGCGGGAGAGAATGCGCAGTTCTTC.

This chain links TRBV11-2 with TRBJ2-1, with D possibly TRBD1 on 6 matching bases. Germline CDR1 and CDR2: SGHAT and FQNNGV. Trimming took 6 bases from V and 7 from J, leaving 22 bases between them. This CDR3 contains 16 residues. CDR3 sequence reads: CASRGAAGAAKNEQFF. CDR3 sequence (DNA): TGTGCCAGCAGGGGGGCGGCCGGGGCAGCGAAGAATGAGCAGTTCTTC.

This clonotype came up many times. The gene calls are TRBV12-3 or TRBV12-4 and TRBJ2-7; no clear D. CDR3 length: 12 amino acids. V was pared by 3 bases and J by 4 bases, with 7 bases between. Written as DNA, the CDR3 is TGTGCCAGCAGTTTCGACGGTTACGAGCAGTACTTC. It translates to CASSFDGYEQYF.

On this clonotype: A much bigger clone sits one base away, suggesting this may be a read error. This sequence joins TRBV15 and TRBJ2-5; no definite D call. The V end lost 5 bases, the J end lost 11 bases, and 18 bases lay between the germline ends. The V gene's germline CDR1 is LNHNV and CDR2 YYDKDF (reference sequence). This CDR3 contains 13 residues. CDR3 sequence: CATSVSRRNEQYF. Written as DNA, the CDR3 is TGTGCCACCAGCGTCTCCCGGCGCAATGAGCAGTACTTC.

The V and J genes are TRBV4-1 and TRBJ2-7; maybe TRBD2 (5 bases). The CDR3 spans 17 residues. CDR1 is MGHRA and CDR2 is YSYEKL in the germline V gene. The V and J ends lost 7 bases and 0 bases respectively, with 22 bases between them. The CDR3 sequence: CASIFWQRAGSSYEQYF. The CDR3 nucleotides read TGCGCCAGCATCTTCTGGCAGAGGGCTGGGAGCTCCTACGAGCAGTACTTC.

This chain uses TRBV7-2 with TRBJ1-1; D gene unclear. This CDR3 contains 15 residues. V lost 0 bases to trimming and J lost 2 bases, with 10 bases between them. Looked up from germline, CDR1 is SGHTA and CDR2 is FQGNSA. Here the CDR3 reads CASSLALYANTEAFF. The CDR3 DNA reads as TGTGCCAGCAGCTTAGCGCTCTACGCTAACACTGAAGCTTTCTTT.

The genes are TRBV6-6 and TRBJ1-5; D is uncertain. V was clipped by 6 bases and J by 3 bases, with 6 bases between them. In germline, CDR1 is MNHNY, CDR2 SVGAGI (reference sequence). This CDR3 is built from 12 residues. The CDR3 protein is CASSTLNQPQHF. The CDR3, as DNA: TGTGCCAGCAGCACCCTCAATCAGCCCCAGCATTTT.

This clonotype was seen a single time. This may be a read error: a much more frequent sequence differs by one nucleotide. The rearrangement uses TRBV7-8 and TRBJ1-4; D unresolved. The CDR3 is 12 residues long. Germline loops: CDR1 SGHVS, CDR2 FQNEAQ. The CDR3 DNA reads TGTGCCAGCAGCTTGCTGCAGGAAAACCTGTTTTTT. It yields the protein CASSLLQENLFF.

This clonotype appeared a few times. The rearrangement joins TRBV7-8 to TRBJ2-1; possible D gene TRBD2, 5 bases. The V end was cut by 5 bases, the J end by 0 bases, with 14 bases between. Germline values: CDR1 SGHVS, CDR2 FQNEAQ. This CDR3 has 16 residues. CDR3 sequence: CASSPFSGSSYNEQFF. Here the CDR3 DNA reads TGTGCCAGCAGCCCCTTTAGTGGGAGCTCCTACAATGAGCAGTTCTTC.

In its sample, this clonotype was seen a few times. The chain employs TRBV10-1 and TRBJ2-7; possibly TRBD2 for D (6 bases). This CDR3 has 13 residues. Trimming removed 10 bases at V and 3 bases at J, with 16 bases between. CDR1 WNHNN and CDR2 SYGVQD come from the germline V gene (reference sequence). The CDR3 DNA sequence: TGCGCCATTAACAGGAGGGACTTCTACGAGCAGTACTTC. Translating gives CAINRRDFYEQYF.

The gene calls are TRBV6-1 and TRBJ2-3, with 7 bases identical to TRBD2. V shed 3 bases and J 3 bases; nucleotides not matched to a gene: 6. The CDR3 loop spans 15 amino acids. Per germline, CDR1 MNHNS and CDR2 SASEGT. CDR3 nucleotide sequence: TGTGCCAGCAGTGAGGGGCTAGCGGAAACAGATACGCAGTATTTT. It specifies CASSEGLAETDTQYF.

This clonotype was counted ten times or more. The rearrangement uses TRBV7-9 and TRBJ1-2; perhaps TRBD1 as D (5 bases). The CDR3 is 14 residues long. Germline values: CDR1 SEHNR, CDR2 FQNEAQ (reference sequence). V dropped 1 base and J dropped 7 bases, with 13 bases sitting between them. CDR3 DNA: TGTGCCAGCAGCTTAGTGCAGGGTACAGCTGGCTACACCTTC. Translation: CASSLVQGTAGYTF. The full variable domain, in which reference TRBV7-9 and TRBJ1-2 provide the parts outside the CDR3, is DTGVSQNPRHKITKRGQNVTFRCDPISEHNRLYWYRQTLGQGPEFLTYFQNEAQLEKSRLLSDRFSAERPKGSFSTLEIQRTEQGDSAMYLCASSLVQGTAGYTFGSGTRLTVV.

The V and J genes are TRBV2 and TRBJ1-1; D is unclear. The CDR3 is 14 residues long. Trimming stripped 3 bases from V and 1 base from J, with 9 bases between. CDR1 and CDR2 (germline): SNHLY, FYNNEI. This CDR3 is CASSDVRTNTEAFF. CDR3 DNA: TGTGCCAGCAGTGATGTCAGAACGAACACTGAAGCTTTCTTT.

This clonotype was seen more than once but under ten times. The germline gene is not matched at one end of the junction; a read error may be the cause. The chain uses TRBV12-3 or TRBV12-4 and TRBJ1-2; D is perhaps TRBD1 (5 bases). CDR3 length: 14 residues. CDR3 bases: TGTGCCTGCAGCTCGGGACTTCTTAACTATGGCTACACCTTC. Its protein product is CACSSGLLNYGYTF.

This clonotype was detected many times. The rearrangement joins TRBV12-3 or TRBV12-4 to TRBJ2-5, with D maybe TRBD1 (7 bases). The V end was cut by 4 bases, the J end by 5 bases, with 11 bases between. This CDR3 is built from 13 residues. CDR3 sequence: CASSWRGRETQYF. In DNA, the CDR3 is TGTGCCAGCAGTTGGAGGGGGCGGGAGACCCAGTACTTC.

The table lists this clonotype with a few counts. The chain links TRBV5-1 to TRBJ1-3, with D hard to call. Deletions cut 2 bases from V and 0 bases from J, with 6 bases between. Germline V gene sequence: CDR1 SGHRS, CDR2 YFSETQ. This CDR3 contains 14 residues. The CDR3 coding sequence is TGCGCCAGCAGCTTTATACCCTCTGGAAACACCATATATTTT. Residues: CASSFIPSGNTIYF.

As to this clonotype: Relative to the germline gene, one junction end is altered; a read error may explain this. V and J are TRBV3-1 and TRBJ2-1; 10 bases are a match to TRBD2. The DNA end favors TRBJ2-7, so the J call may be wrong. CDR1 and CDR2 (germline): LGHDT, YNNKEL (reference sequence). CDR3 length: 16 residues. CDR3 in amino acids: CASTQNALAGRNEQYF. The DNA for the CDR3 is TGTGCCAGCACCCAAAATGCACTAGCGGGGAGGAATGAGCAGTACTTC.

This chain joins TRBV2 and TRBJ2-1, with TRBD2 matching over 10 bases. V dropped 2 bases and J dropped 7; count of bases not matched to a gene: 8. The CDR3 runs 16 residues. The V gene's germline CDR1 is SNHLY and CDR2 FYNNEI. The DNA for the CDR3 is TGTGCCAGCAGTGAAAGGAGGCTAGCGGGGGCGAATGAGCAGTTCTTC. Protein: CASSERRLAGANEQFF.

The chain carries TRBV6-6 and TRBJ2-7; D call uncertain. The CDR3 is 11 amino acids. The V end lost 5 bases, the J end lost 9 bases, and 11 bases lay between the germline ends. Germline lookup yields CDR1 MNHNY and CDR2 SVGAGI (reference sequence). The CDR3 here is CASSTEMRQYF. DNA for the CDR3: TGTGCCAGCAGTACAGAAATGAGGCAGTACTTC.

The rearrangement joins TRBV20-1 to TRBJ2-5; tentatively, D is TRBD1 or TRBD2 (5 bases each). This CDR3 is 14 amino acids long. In germline, CDR1 is DFQATT, CDR2 SNEGSKA (reference sequence). V was cut by 3 bases and J by 2 bases, with 13 bases left in between. CDR3 nucleotide sequence: TGCAGTGCTAGGAGGGGCGGAAGGCAAGAGACCCAGTACTTC. It codes for CSARRGGRQETQYF.

This clonotype appeared a few times. The chain employs TRBV4-3 and TRBJ2-1; perhaps TRBD2 as D (5 bases). CDR1 is LGHNA, CDR2 YSLEER, per germline. V was shortened by 1 base and J by 0 bases, with 13 bases between the two germline ends. This CDR3 comprises 17 residues. The CDR3 DNA follows: TGCGCCAGCAGCCAAGGGGTAGCGAGCTACTCCTACAATGAGCAGTTCTTC. It yields the protein CASSQGVASYSYNEQFF.

The rearrangement links TRBV27 to TRBJ2-2, with D uncertain. Deletions cut 3 bases from V and 4 bases from J, with 3 bases between. The CDR3 contains 12 residues. Germline values: CDR1 MNHEY, CDR2 SMNVEV (reference sequence). The CDR3 nucleotides read TGTGCCAGCAGTTTTCTCACCGGGGAGCTGTTTTTT. Residues: CASSFLTGELFF.

In this sample, this clonotype turned up many times. This rearrangement joins TRBV14 to TRBJ2-7; no definite D call. CDR3 length equals 15 residues. V lost 0 bases and J 0 bases, leaving 9 bases between the germline ends. CDR1 and CDR2 (germline): SGHDN, FVKESK. The CDR3 DNA sequence: TGTGCCAGCAGCCAAGAACTCGGCTTCTCCTACGAGCAGTACTTC. Translated, it gives CASSQELGFSYEQYF.

This clonotype has a count of ten or more. The V call is TRBV29-1, the J call TRBJ2-7, with 10 bases identical to TRBD2. Trimming at V came to 3 bases and at J to 3 bases, leaving 5 bases not matched to a gene. The germline gives CDR1 SQVTM, CDR2 ANQGSEA. The CDR3 is 14 amino acids. The CDR3, as DNA: TGCAGCGTTGAGTTAGCGGGGGGCAACTACGAGCAGTACTTC. Translated, it gives CSVELAGGNYEQYF.

A few counts support this clonotype. V usage is TRBV3-1 and J usage is TRBJ2-7; 7 nucleotides line up with TRBD1. The J segment lost 5 bases and the V segment lost 4 bases, leaving 5 bases of the junction unmatched. Germline V gives CDR1 LGHDT, CDR2 YNNKEL (reference sequence). The length of the CDR3 is 13 residues. The chain's CDR3 is CASSRDTGDEQYF. The CDR3 coding sequence is TGTGCCAGCAGCCGCGACACAGGGGACGAGCAGTACTTC.

This clonotype was found a few times. The chain is built from TRBV7-2 and TRBJ2-3, with 7 nucleotides matching TRBD2. Germline values: CDR1 SGHTA, CDR2 FQGNSA. The trim removed 5 bases at V and 4 bases at J, leaving 6 bases unmatched. This CDR3 contains 14 residues. The CDR3 DNA reads as TGTGCCAGCAGCCCACAGACTAGCCCAGATACGCAGTATTTT. Residues: CASSPQTSPDTQYF.

This clonotype has a handful of counts. The CDR3 DNA follows: TGTGCCAGCAGCCCTGACAGGGACCCTAGCAATCAGCCCCAGCATTTT. Translating it yields CASSPDRDPSNQPQHF. The chain combines TRBV12-3 or TRBV12-4 with TRBJ1-5, with 7 positions matching TRBD1. The CDR3 contains 16 residues. V dropped 6 bases and J dropped 0; count of bases not matched to a gene: 8.